This T cell receptor beta chain was recorded in a study of CD8+CD57+ T cells in acquired aplastic anemia. Study-wide background: The DNA of sorted CD4+ and CD8+ cells averaged approximately 3.4 ug. Where healthy donors were concerned, CD4+ cells averaged roughly 11 million reads. General study results and limits: Significant differences in CD8+ Simpson's diversity were not observed between patients and controls.

This clonotype was counted many times. Its cognate antigen is unknown. CDR3 length: 16 residues. Germline V gene sequence: CDR1 SGHKS, CDR2 YYEKEE (reference sequence). V dropped 4 bases and J dropped 7; count of bases not matched to a gene: 13. The template used for profiling TCR beta VDJ and CDR3 was genomic DNA. MiXCR, run by TCRdb on the reads, gives a single entry per CDR3 protein. This sample has about 190,000 distinct CDR3 sequences, with around 59% found just once. The J gene is TRBJ2-7, the V gene TRBV5-5; 11 nucleotides align to TRBD1. Material for sequencing was sorted CD4+, CD8+, or CD8+CD57+ T cells (not recorded which) from PBMCs. The source is a human donor in good health, serving as a control. CDR3 sequence reads: CASSTAPGQGAREQYF. In DNA, the CDR3 is TGTGCCAGCAGCACCGCGCCAGGACAGGGGGCAAGGGAGCAGTACTTC.